The 27 T cell receptor beta chains presented below share a single source sample, sequenced in a study of T cell responses to AZD1222 COVID-19 vaccine. Libraries were prepared by immunoSEQ multiplex PCR; TCRdb keeps only in-frame clonotypes and omits some of them. Of about 130,000 clones in the sample, approximately 92% were seen once. The specimen comprised peripheral blood, sampled 28 days after the second AZD1222 dose. The receptors were sampled from an adult who received the AZD1222 COVID-19 vaccine.

This sequence joins TRBV7-8 and TRBJ1-2, with D possibly TRBD1 on 6 matching bases. CDR3 length: 14 amino acids. Germline-derived CDR1 and CDR2 are SGHVS and FQNEAQ. Trimming shortened V by 1 base and J by 5 bases, and 11 bases separated the two germline ends. The CDR3 nucleotides are TGTGCCAGCAGCTTAGACTTGACAGGTTATGGCTACACCTTC. It encodes CASSLDLTGYGYTF. Full variable domain (missing parts from reference TRBV7-8 and TRBJ1-2): GAGVSQSPRYKVAKRGQDVALRCDPISGHVSLFWYQQALGQGPEFLTYFQNEAQLDKSGLPSDRFFAERPEGSVSTLKIQRTQQEDSAVYLCASSLDLTGYGYTFGSGTRLTVV.

The chain is built from TRBV12-5 and TRBJ1-1, with D uncertain. Deletions cut 3 bases from V and 4 bases from J, with 9 bases between. Germline V gene sequence: CDR1 LGHNT, CDR2 FRNRAP. The CDR3 sequence is 13 residues long. The CDR3 bases are TGTGCTAGTGGTTTCGGCAGGACCACTGAAGCTTTCTTT. Translated, it gives CASGFGRTTEAFF.

The chain links TRBV7-9 to TRBJ2-2; D may be TRBD1 (5 bases). The CDR3 contains 12 residues. CDR1 and CDR2 from the germline V gene are SEHNR and FQNEAQ (reference sequence). With 7 bases removed from V and 6 bases from J, the gap between germline ends came to 9 bases. The CDR3 is CASIQGAGELFF. DNA for the CDR3: TGTGCCAGCATCCAGGGTGCCGGGGAGCTGTTTTTT.

The DNA of the CDR3 is TGTGCCAGCACCGAAGGGGGGGTCGCAGATACGCAGTATTTT. Encoded protein: CASTEGGVADTQYF. The chain recombines TRBV9 with TRBJ2-3; possible D gene TRBD2, 7 bases. The CDR3 contains 14 residues. The V end was cut by 6 bases, the J end by 4 bases, with 15 bases between. Germline V gene data show CDR1 as SGDLS and CDR2 as YYNGEE.

Written as DNA, the CDR3 is TGTGCCAGCAGCCAATTCGGGGGAACACTCAGCAAAGGCACAGATACGCAGTATTTT. It specifies CASSQFGGTLSKGTDTQYF. The chain recombines TRBV16 with TRBJ2-3; the D gene is possibly TRBD2 (6 bases). Looked up from germline, CDR1 is KGHSY and CDR2 is FQNENV. This CDR3 region has 19 residues. The V and J ends lost 1 base and 1 base respectively, with 21 bases between them.

The rearrangement joins TRBV28 to TRBJ2-7, with D perhaps matching TRBD1 or TRBD2 (5 bases each). V was clipped by 3 bases and J by 4 bases, with 10 bases between them. Germline V lookup: CDR1 MDHEN, CDR2 SYDVKM. The CDR3 covers 13 residues. CDR3 in amino acids: CASSFNRRYEQYF. Written as DNA, the CDR3 is TGTGCCAGCAGTTTTAACAGGAGGTACGAGCAGTACTTC.

This chain uses TRBV7-3 with TRBJ2-2; TRBD2 matches at 10 bases. Germline CDR1 is SGHTA and CDR2 is FQGTGA. Trimming took 5 bases from V and 5 from J; bases not matched to a gene: 5. This CDR3 region has 15 residues. The CDR3, as DNA: TGTGCCAGCAGCCCCCTACTAGCGGGGACCGGGGAGCTGTTTTTT. Its protein is CASSPLLAGTGELFF.

The rearrangement links TRBV2 to TRBJ2-3; 7 nucleotides match TRBD2. Germline CDR1 SNHLY, CDR2 FYNNEI. The ends lost 2 bases at V and 4 bases at J; junction bases unmatched: 6. The CDR3 length is 15 residues. The chain's CDR3 is CASSETAGRADTQYF. For the CDR3, the DNA is TGTGCCAGCAGTGAAACGGCAGGGAGGGCAGATACGCAGTATTTT.

The genes are TRBV7-9 and TRBJ2-7; 11 bases line up with TRBD1. V lost 4 bases to trimming and J lost 1 base; unmatched junction nucleotides: 3. There are 15 residues in the CDR3. Per the germline V gene, CDR1 is SEHNR and CDR2 is FQNEAQ (reference sequence). The CDR3 DNA reads TGTGCCAGCAGCTCGGGACAGGGGGGATCCTACGAGCAGTACTTC. It is translated as CASSSGQGGSYEQYF.

The chain recombines TRBV7-9 with TRBJ2-5; 7 bases line up with TRBD1. Trimming removed 5 bases from V and 5 bases from J; junction bases left unmatched: 5. The CDR3 has 13 residues. The germline V gene has CDR1 SEHNR and CDR2 FQNEAQ (reference sequence). DNA for the CDR3: TGTGCCAGCAGCCAACAGGGGTCGGAGACCCAGTACTTC. Translating it yields CASSQQGSETQYF.

The chain links TRBV28 to TRBJ2-5; 9 bases agree with TRBD2. From germline, CDR1 is MDHEN and CDR2 SYDVKM. J was trimmed by 2 bases and V by 3 bases; bases with no gene match: 7. CDR3 length: 16 amino acids. In DNA, the CDR3 is TGTGCCAGCAGTTTTCGATTAGCGGGGGCACAAGAGACCCAGTACTTC. Translated: CASSFRLAGAQETQYF.

This clone occurred once. The chain is built from TRBV29-1 and TRBJ1-2, with a tentative D call TRBD1 (6 bases). With 4 bases removed from V and 5 bases from J, the gap between germline ends came to 8 bases. The germline CDR1 and CDR2 sequences are SQVTM and ANQGSEA. The CDR3 has 11 amino acids. The CDR3 region is CSVAGAYGYTF. The CDR3 DNA reads as TGCAGCGTTGCGGGGGCGTATGGCTACACCTTC. The full variable domain, with the rest looked up from reference TRBV29-1 and TRBJ1-2, is SAVISQKPSRDICQRGTSLTIQCQVDSQVTMMFWYRQQPGQSLTLIATANQGSEATYESGFVIDKFPISRPNLTFSTLTVSNMSPEDSSIYLCSVAGAYGYTFGSGTRLTVV.

This sequence joins TRBV28 and TRBJ1-4, with D unclear. The CDR3 covers 14 residues. Germline CDR1 and CDR2: MDHEN and SYDVKM. The V end lost 2 bases, the J end lost 7 bases, and 11 bases lay between the germline ends. The CDR3 reads CASSLSGVIEKLFF. CDR3 nucleotide sequence: TGTGCCAGCAGTTTAAGTGGTGTGATTGAAAAACTGTTTTTT.

The chain couples TRBV10-3 to TRBJ2-1; weak D call: TRBD2 (6 bases). The CDR3 spans 16 residues. Trimming shortened V by 5 bases and J by 10 bases, and 24 bases separated the two germline ends. CDR1 ENHRY and CDR2 SYGVKD come from the germline V gene. The CDR3 reads CAISPPIGDSPGEQFF. CDR3 DNA sequence: TGTGCCATCAGTCCTCCTATAGGGGACTCCCCCGGGGAGCAGTTCTTC.

The chain joins TRBV6-2 or TRBV6-3 to TRBJ1-5; D unclear. V was pared by 1 base and J by 6 bases, with 7 bases between. Germline CDR1 is MNHEY and CDR2 is SVGEGT. This CDR3 has 13 residues. The CDR3 sequence: CASSYFKGQPQHF. In nucleotides, the CDR3 is TGTGCCAGCAGTTACTTTAAAGGTCAGCCCCAGCATTTT.

The V and J genes are TRBV6-5 and TRBJ2-1; 7 bases map to TRBD1. Trimming removed 2 bases from V and 6 bases from J; junction bases left unmatched: 4. The germline V gene encodes CDR1 MNHEY and CDR2 SVGAGI. The CDR3 totals 14 residues. The CDR3 here is CASSYDRALNEQFF. The CDR3 DNA reads TGTGCCAGCAGTTACGACAGGGCCCTCAATGAGCAGTTCTTC.

V and J are TRBV24-1 and TRBJ2-2; D possibly corresponds to TRBD1 (6 bases). V lost 3 bases to trimming and J lost 6 bases, with 10 bases between them. The germline gives CDR1 KGHDR, CDR2 SFDVKD. The CDR3 is 14 amino acids. The CDR3 loop is CATSDNRVPGELFF. The CDR3, as DNA: TGTGCCACCAGTGATAACAGGGTCCCCGGGGAGCTGTTTTTT.

The rearrangement joins TRBV18 to TRBJ1-1; D gene uncertain. The CDR3 has 16 residues. The germline V gene encodes CDR1 KGHSH and CDR2 LQKENI. Trimming stripped 4 bases from V and 1 base from J, with 16 bases between. The chain's CDR3 is CASSLRQDWQNTEAFF. CDR3 DNA sequence: TGTGCCAGCTCACTACGGCAAGATTGGCAGAACACTGAAGCTTTCTTT. The complete variable domain, with remaining parts taken from reference TRBV18 and TRBJ1-1, reads NAGVMQNPRHLVRRRGQEARLRCSPMKGHSHVYWYRQLPEEGLKFMVYLQKENIIDESGMPKERFSAEFPKEGPSILRIQQVVRGDSAAYFCASSLRQDWQNTEAFFGQGTRLTVV.

The chain couples TRBV18 to TRBJ1-1; the D is unclear. The CDR3 runs to 15 residues. V was pared by 2 bases and J by 4 bases, with 14 bases between. Germline CDR1 KGHSH, CDR2 LQKENI. The CDR3: CASSPGVALLTEAFF. The CDR3 DNA follows: TGTGCCAGCTCACCAGGGGTCGCGCTTCTCACTGAAGCTTTCTTT.

The chain has TRBV4-3 and TRBJ1-2; weak D call: TRBD1 (6 bases). Germline V lookup: CDR1 LGHNA, CDR2 YSLEER. Trimming removed 4 bases at V and 6 bases at J, with 15 bases between. This CDR3 is built from 14 residues. In nucleotides, the CDR3 is TGCGCCAGCAGCCCTGCGGGGGGCTTTGATGGCTACACCTTC. Its translation is CASSPAGGFDGYTF.

The rearrangement joins TRBV6-1 to TRBJ1-3; D not certain. Deletions cut 2 bases from V and 0 bases from J, with 11 bases between. CDR1 is MNHNS and CDR2 is SASEGT in the germline V gene. This CDR3 contains 16 residues. The chain's CDR3 is CASSEKIGSSGNTIYF. Here the CDR3 DNA reads TGTGCCAGCAGTGAAAAGATCGGGAGCTCTGGAAACACCATATATTTT.

The genes are TRBV28 and TRBJ1-2, with D possibly TRBD1 on 5 matching bases. Germline-derived CDR1 and CDR2 are MDHEN and SYDVKM. Trimming stripped 2 bases from V and 7 bases from J, with 11 bases between. CDR3 size: 13 residues. The CDR3 DNA is TGTGCCAGCAGTTTAGGGGGGGGTCTTGGCTACACCTTC. Translated: CASSLGGGLGYTF.

The rearrangement links TRBV4-1 to TRBJ2-3; TRBD2 matches at 9 bases. Unmatched junction bases numbered 16, after V lost 4 bases and J lost 5 bases. Germline V gives CDR1 MGHRA, CDR2 YSYEKL. The CDR3 has 18 residues. The CDR3, as DNA: TGCGCCAGCAGCCCCGGCTTCGTTATAGCGGGGGCTTTAGATACGCAGTATTTT. Amino acids: CASSPGFVIAGALDTQYF.

This clone was counted once. This chain joins TRBV30 and TRBJ1-3, with D perhaps matching TRBD1 (5 bases). Trimming took off 5 bases at V and 0 bases at J, with 8 bases between the two ends. This CDR3 is 13 amino acids long. In germline, CDR1 is GTSNPN, CDR2 SVGIG (reference sequence). CDR3 nucleotides: TGTGCCTGGTACAGGTTCTCTGGAAACACCATATATTTT. Its protein is CAWYRFSGNTIYF.

The V call is TRBV6-6, the J call TRBJ1-5; no definite D call. The CDR3 consists of 14 residues. V lost 2 bases to trimming and J lost 0 bases, with 5 bases between them. Germline values: CDR1 MNHNY, CDR2 SVGAGI (reference sequence). The CDR3 region is CASSYSHSNQPQHF. CDR3 DNA: TGTGCCAGCAGTTACAGCCATAGCAATCAGCCCCAGCATTTT.

The J gene is TRBJ2-3, the V gene TRBV5-1; 9 nucleotides match TRBD1. The length of the CDR3 is 15 residues. Germline CDR1 is SGHRS and CDR2 is YFSETQ. V trimming: 6 bases; J trimming: 5 bases; junction bases outside the gene matches: 10. DNA of the CDR3: TGCGCCAGCACCCTTGGGACAGGGAAAGGAGATACGCAGTATTTT. As protein: CASTLGTGKGDTQYF.

The V gene is TRBV27, the J gene TRBJ1-5, with D possibly TRBD1 on 6 matching bases. Trimming cost V 5 bases and J 6 bases, with 17 bases left between them. This CDR3 comprises 15 residues. From germline, CDR1 is MNHEY and CDR2 SMNVEV (reference sequence). CDR3 sequence reads: CASSTGHPRGQPQHF. CDR3 nucleotides: TGTGCCAGCAGTACAGGACACCCCAGGGGTCAGCCCCAGCATTTT.